The sequence of this T cell receptor beta chain was determined in a study of breast tumors, draining lymph nodes, adjacent tissues. This clonotype was counted many times. Its antigen remains unknown. One entry per CDR3 protein, called by TCRdb with MiXCR from the multiplex PCR reads. The sample gives approximately 52,000 distinct CDR3 sequences, around 45% of which show up once; roughly a tenth is in the top ten. The CDR3 is made up of 15 amino acids. The V and J ends lost 3 bases and 4 bases respectively, with 13 bases between them. Study-level points and caveats: Luminal-like breast cancer showed significantly higher tumor–nontumor repertoire similarity than basal-like. That most tumor T cells come from lymph nodes remained unproven.

The clonotype originates from a female donor with breast cancer. Some clones in this sample may be carry-over from other donors' samples. The source material was breast tumor tissue. The J gene is TRBJ2-1, the V gene TRBV12-3 or TRBV12-4, with unresolved D. CDR3 nucleotide sequence: TGTGCCAGCAGTTTGGGGATCTCTATATACAATGAGCAGTTCTTC. Protein: CASSLGISIYNEQFF.